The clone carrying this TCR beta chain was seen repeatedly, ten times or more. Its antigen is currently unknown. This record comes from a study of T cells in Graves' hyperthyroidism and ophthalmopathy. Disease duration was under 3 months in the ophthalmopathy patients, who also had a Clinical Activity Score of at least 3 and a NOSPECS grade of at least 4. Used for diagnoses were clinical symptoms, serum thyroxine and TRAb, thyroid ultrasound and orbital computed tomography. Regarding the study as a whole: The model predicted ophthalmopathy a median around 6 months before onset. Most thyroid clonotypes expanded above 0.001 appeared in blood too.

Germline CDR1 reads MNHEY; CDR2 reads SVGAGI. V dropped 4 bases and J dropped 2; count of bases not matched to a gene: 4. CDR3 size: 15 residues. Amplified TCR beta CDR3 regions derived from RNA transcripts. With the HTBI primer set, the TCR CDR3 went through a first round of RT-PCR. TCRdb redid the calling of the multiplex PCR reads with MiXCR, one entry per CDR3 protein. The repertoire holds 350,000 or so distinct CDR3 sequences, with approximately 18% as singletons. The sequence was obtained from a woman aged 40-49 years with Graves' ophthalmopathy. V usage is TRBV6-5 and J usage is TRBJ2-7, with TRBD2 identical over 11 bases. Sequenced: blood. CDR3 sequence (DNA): TGTGCCAGCAGTTTGGGACTAGCGGAACCCTACGAGCAGTACTTC. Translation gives CASSLGLAEPYEQYF.